This T cell receptor beta chain was recovered during a study of T-cell memory formation after mild COVID-19 listed by TCRdb under 2021. For the wider study: Most TCR sequence clusters were specific to one of the two donors. In a couple of donors, T-cell clones that expanded and contracted after mild COVID-19 were followed by sequencing TCRalpha and TCRbeta repertoires longitudinally. The cohort was made up of two young adult volunteers, one female and one male, who were previously healthy.

In the case of this clonotype: No antigen is known for it. Per-base quality was not reported, and no clone a single base away is much larger than it.

Broader findings and caveats from the paper: Clones contracting from day 15 to 85 had balanced CD4/CD8 phenotypes, while a second wave expanding from day 15 to 37 was biased towards CD4+. Only a couple of mild cases were covered by the study, and larger cohorts that include severe cases with pre-infection samples were considered necessary. Whether the second-wave clones peaking on day 37 were SARS-CoV-2 specific was not confirmed. Contracting CD4+ clones turned up mainly in the CM and EM memory subsets, whereas EMRA was where CD8+ clones were enriched. Some responding clones were found in pre-infection memory, which suggests that pre-existing cross-reactive memory T cells took part in the SARS-CoV-2 response.

Sequencer: Illumina NovaSeq 6000. TCRalpha and TCRbeta cDNA libraries were constructed by 5'RACE with constant-segment primers, with sample barcodes and unique molecular identifiers being introduced. Trizol reagent was used to extract RNA from every sample. Library amplification was performed in two PCR steps, and a second sample barcode and Illumina TruSeq adapters were introduced in the second step. Sequencing of libraries was performed on an Illumina NovaSeq with 2 x 150 bp paired-end reads. As for how the authors treated the data: With migec v1.2.7, reads were demultiplexed and then collapsed into UMI-guided consensus sequences. Using mixcr v2.1.11, UMI consensuses were aligned to TRA and TRB V and J templates and then assembled into clonotypes. Clonotypes were classified as expanded or contracted when called significant by both edgeR and NoisET, with noise models trained on biological replicates. edgeR calls used a false discovery rate-adjusted p below 0.01 and a log2 fold-change threshold of 1. As an exploratory analysis of dynamics, PCA with hierarchical clustering was applied to max-normalized trajectories of the 1000 most abundant clonotypes. Separately sequenced CD4+ and CD8+ repertoires were used to assign a CD4 or CD8 phenotype to each responding clone. The public reads were run again by TCRdb, first through fastp at Q25 and then through MiXCR, and only productive beta chains were kept. Rows with a matching CDR3 protein are joined into one entry that keeps the most common DNA and genes. TCRdb's processing, not the authors' own work, is the source of the V and J calls. The sample profile shows about 250,000 distinct CDR3 sequences; 15% to 19% of them were found once. The ten largest clones represent 2.1% of the sample.

CDR1 and CDR2 (SGDLS, YYNGEE) derive from the germline V gene. From its cysteine to its phenylalanine, the CDR3 spans 13 amino acids. The CDR3 DNA has 39 bases and is translated from base 1. V and J lose 0 bases and 5 bases, and a span of 8 bases separates them. PBMCs were isolated by Ficoll-Paque density gradient centrifugation. The receptor comes from an adult woman who had mild COVID-19 (a few samples of this study predate the infection). The sample titles of this study are shuffled in the database, so cell type and time point are left out; the donor was told from shared clones. The chain employs TRBV9 and TRBJ1-1; no D gene can be assigned with confidence. Sequencing was performed on PBMCs or a T cell subset sorted from them (not recorded which). In nucleotide form, the sequence is TGTGCCAGCAGCGTAGGGACGAGGACTGAAGCTTTCTTT. It translates as CASSVGTRTEAFF.